The 21 T cell receptor beta chains listed next were all sequenced from one sample in a study of cytomegalovirus exposure and HLA in healthy donors. The study ran its PCR with 60 Vbeta and 13 Jbeta primers. Measured with immunoSEQ multiplex PCR; TCRdb has only the in-frame clones, and not every one. The data contain about 180,000 clones, 76% of them singletons. The sequenced sample consisted of PBMCs. Every receptor here comes from a woman aged 25 to 45 in good health and CMV-seropositive.

The genes are TRBV6-5 and TRBJ2-1; 9 nucleotides agree with TRBD2. V gave up 2 bases and J gave up 8 bases; unmatched junction bases: 7. CDR1 is MNHEY and CDR2 is SVGAGI in the germline V gene. The CDR3 contains 15 residues. The CDR3 DNA sequence: TGTGCCAGCAGTTACCCCCCAGCGGGGGGATATGAGCAGTTCTTC. Amino acids: CASSYPPAGGYEQFF.

The chain couples TRBV28 to TRBJ1-5; 10 bases match TRBD1. This CDR3 is 15 amino acids long. The V gene's germline CDR1 is MDHEN and CDR2 SYDVKM. J lost 6 bases, V lost 0 bases, and 2 bases had no gene match. CDR3 sequence reads: CASSLWTGGSQPQHF. Written as DNA, the CDR3 is TGTGCCAGCAGTTTATGGACAGGGGGCAGTCAGCCCCAGCATTTT.

The chain couples TRBV30 to TRBJ1-5; 7 bases match TRBD1. The germline gives CDR1 GTSNPN, CDR2 SVGIG (reference sequence). The CDR3 totals 14 residues. The junction had 6 bases not matched to a gene; V was cut back by 3 bases and J by 4 bases. In DNA, the CDR3 is TGTGCCTGGAGGGGGGACAGCCCAAATCAGCCCCAGCATTTT. Translated: CAWRGDSPNQPQHF.

This chain connects TRBV7-9 to TRBJ2-3; D may be TRBD2 (7 bases). The CDR3 is 16 residues long. Looked up from germline, CDR1 is SEHNR and CDR2 is FQNEAQ (reference sequence). Between the trimmed V and J ends, which lost 3 bases and 2 bases, there was a span of 15 bases. This CDR3 reads CASSFTRGGPTDTQYF. In DNA, the CDR3 is TGTGCCAGCAGCTTTACCCGCGGGGGCCCCACAGATACGCAGTATTTT.

This chain uses TRBV27 with TRBJ2-5, with a weak D call TRBD2 (5 bases). The DNA end is a closer match to TRBJ2-7, so the J assignment may be wrong. CDR1 and CDR2 from the germline V gene are MNHEY and SMNVEV (reference sequence). The CDR3 spans 19 residues. The CDR3 DNA reads TGTGCCAGCAGACTTATTTGGGCAACCTGGCGGGCTACGGACTACGAGCAGTACTTC. It translates to CASRLIWATWRATDYEQYF.

The chain is built from TRBV6-4 and TRBJ2-2; 9 bases match TRBD1. With V trimmed by 6 bases and J by 3 bases, 8 bases remained unmatched. Germline assignment: CDR1 MRHNA and CDR2 SNTAGT. The CDR3 runs to 16 residues. This CDR3 reads CASRPTGGLDTGELFF. The CDR3 nucleotides read TGTGCCAGCAGGCCGACAGGGGGGCTGGACACCGGGGAGCTGTTTTTT.

This clone was observed a handful of times. V gene TRBV5-1 combines with J gene TRBJ2-3, with TRBD2 matching over 9 bases. Germline V lookup: CDR1 SGHRS, CDR2 YFSETQ. V lost 0 bases and J lost 6; bases outside the gene matches: 14. The CDR3 loop spans 18 amino acids. CDR3 sequence (DNA): TGCGCCAGCAGCTTGGTGGGGTCGACTAGCGGAGGGGAGGATACGCAGTATTTT. Translation: CASSLVGSTSGGEDTQYF.

J is TRBJ2-5 and V is TRBV4-2; TRBD2 aligns across 8 bases. This CDR3 spans 18 amino acids. V shed 3 bases and J 5 bases; nucleotides not matched to a gene: 17. Germline V gene data show CDR1 as LGHNA and CDR2 as YNFKEQ. CDR3 region: CASSHPRGIGGADETQYF. DNA for the CDR3: TGTGCCAGCAGCCATCCCCGAGGGATCGGGGGGGCTGATGAGACCCAGTACTTC.

The chain uses TRBV5-1 and TRBJ1-3; TRBD1 aligns across 7 bases. The CDR3 loop spans 16 amino acids. With 4 bases clipped from V and 0 bases from J, the junction kept 7 bases outside the gene matches. CDR1 and CDR2 (germline): SGHRS, YFSETQ. CDR3 in amino acids: CASSDPDRYSGNTIYF. The DNA of the CDR3 is TGCGCCAGCAGCGATCCGGACAGGTACTCTGGAAACACCATATATTTT.

The chain links TRBV6-4 to TRBJ2-1; 9 bases match TRBD2. J was trimmed by 4 bases and V by 4 bases; bases with no gene match: 8. The CDR3 runs 16 residues. Per germline, CDR1 MRHNA and CDR2 SNTAGT. The CDR3 is CASSGIAGAGYNEQFF. The CDR3 nucleotides are TGTGCCAGCAGTGGGATAGCGGGGGCCGGTTACAATGAGCAGTTCTTC.

The chain recombines TRBV11-3 with TRBJ2-3; 8 nucleotides align to TRBD2. V trimming: 5 bases; J trimming: 1 base; junction bases outside the gene matches: 2. CDR1 is SGHNT and CDR2 is YENEEA in the germline V gene. This CDR3 has 14 amino acids. CDR3 sequence (DNA): TGTGCCAGCAGCCCCGGGGGGGGCACAGATACGCAGTATTTT. Translating it yields CASSPGGGTDTQYF. The full variable domain, completed using reference TRBV11-3 and TRBJ2-3, is EAGVVQSPRYKIIEKKQPVAFWCNPISGHNTLYWYLQNLGQGPELLIRYENEEAVDDSQLPKDRFSAERLKGVDSTLKIQPAELGDSAVYLCASSPGGGTDTQYFGPGTRLTVL.

This clone was detected only a few times. This chain uses TRBV4-1 with TRBJ1-1, with D possibly matching TRBD1 (5 bases). CDR1 is MGHRA, CDR2 YSYEKL, per germline. The CDR3 runs to 15 residues. Trimming took 4 bases from V and 0 from J, leaving 12 bases between them. CDR3 residues: CASSRAGQMNTEAFF. The CDR3, as DNA: TGCGCCAGCAGCCGCGCGGGGCAGATGAACACTGAAGCTTTCTTT.

V is TRBV28 and J is TRBJ1-5; 7 bases are shared with TRBD1. V shed 6 bases, J shed 5 bases, and the junction held 10 bases outside the gene matches. This CDR3 has 15 amino acids. Germline lookup yields CDR1 MDHEN and CDR2 SYDVKM. The CDR3 DNA follows: TGTGCCAGCAGACCTACAGGGGATTGGGATCAGCCCCAGCATTTT. Translated: CASRPTGDWDQPQHF.

The CDR3 reads CASSLGAGKQYF. In DNA form, the CDR3 reads TGTGCCAGCAGCTTGGGGGCAGGGAAGCAGTACTTC. This chain connects TRBV5-6 to TRBJ2-7, with a possible D match to TRBD1 (5 bases). CDR3 length: 12 amino acids. V dropped 0 bases and J dropped 8 bases, with 9 bases sitting between them. From germline, CDR1 is SGHDT and CDR2 YYEEEE.

In nucleotides, the CDR3 is TGTGCCATCAGTGTATCGGGGAATAGGGCTGAAGCTTTCTTT. This sequence encodes CAISVSGNRAEAFF. The chain joins TRBV10-3 to TRBJ1-1; the D is unclear. The length of the CDR3 is 14 residues. V lost 4 bases and J 6 bases, leaving 15 bases between the germline ends. The germline V gene encodes CDR1 ENHRY and CDR2 SYGVKD.

The chain joins TRBV5-4 to TRBJ2-5; maybe TRBD1 (5 bases). CDR1 is SGHNT and CDR2 is YYREEE in the germline V gene (reference sequence). CDR3 length: 16 amino acids. V lost 5 bases, J lost 5 bases, and 22 bases lay in between. The chain's CDR3 is CASRLNGKGVLETQYF. In nucleotides, the CDR3 is TGTGCCAGCAGACTGAATGGGAAAGGGGTTCTGGAGACCCAGTACTTC.

The V gene is TRBV5-1, the J gene TRBJ2-1, with 8 bases fitting TRBD1. After removal of 7 bases from V and 6 bases from J, the junction contained 12 bases not matched to a gene. Germline V gene sequence: CDR1 SGHRS, CDR2 YFSETQ. The CDR3 length is 15 residues. CDR3 bases: TGCGCCAGCTCCTTGCGGGACAGGATCTCCAATGAGCAGTTCTTC. Its protein is CASSLRDRISNEQFF.

The chain employs TRBV5-6 and TRBJ2-7; a weak D match, TRBD1 (5 bases). V was cut by 0 bases and J by 0 bases, with 19 bases left in between. This CDR3 contains 18 residues. Germline-derived CDR1 and CDR2 are SGHDT and YYEEEE. CDR3 in amino acids: CASSLGTLPGQVSYEQYF. CDR3 DNA sequence: TGTGCCAGCAGCTTGGGGACCCTTCCAGGGCAAGTCTCCTACGAGCAGTACTTC.

This clone was seen a single time. The chain recombines TRBV28 with TRBJ1-2, with TRBD1 as a possible D gene (6 bases). The CDR3 sequence is 16 residues long. Trimming took 3 bases from V and 7 from J, leaving 21 bases between them. The V gene's germline CDR1 is MDHEN and CDR2 SYDVKM. The CDR3 sequence: CASSLEIQGRGGGYTF. CDR3 sequence (DNA): TGTGCCAGCAGTTTGGAAATTCAGGGGCGCGGGGGTGGCTACACCTTC.

The chain has TRBV4-1 and TRBJ1-2; 10 bases match TRBD1. The CDR3 has 15 residues. The J segment lost 4 bases and the V segment lost 1 base, leaving 3 bases of the junction unmatched. Germline values: CDR1 MGHRA, CDR2 YSYEKL. CDR3 protein: CASSQGQGAGYGYTF. The CDR3 DNA reads as TGCGCCAGCAGCCAAGGACAGGGGGCCGGCTATGGCTACACCTTC.

The chain joins TRBV28 to TRBJ2-1, with 8 nucleotides matching TRBD1. Per germline, CDR1 MDHEN and CDR2 SYDVKM. CDR3 length: 13 residues. After removal of 10 bases from V and 5 bases from J, the junction contained 7 bases not matched to a gene. CDR3 residues: CANRGQGDNEQFF. CDR3 DNA: TGTGCCAACCGAGGACAGGGTGACAATGAGCAGTTCTTC. The full variable domain, its missing parts supplied by reference TRBV28 and TRBJ2-1, is DVKVTQSSRYLVKRTGEKVFLECVQDMDHENMFWYRQDPGLGLRLIYFSYDVKMKEKGDIPEGYSVSREKKERFSLILESASTNQTSMYLCANRGQGDNEQFFGPGTRLTVL.